The clone carrying this T cell receptor (beta chain) was picked up many times. What it binds is not known. The data were obtained in a study of Graves' ophthalmopathy and Graves' hyperthyroidism. Study results and caveats: Most expanded clonotypes from thyroid (those above 0.001 frequency) were also found in blood. Classification of ophthalmopathy versus stable hyperthyroidism by a 13-signature model yielded 85% to 90% sensitivity and 70% to 83% specificity.

Researchers took RNA transcripts and amplified TCR beta CDR3 regions from them. Second-round multiplex PCR came after first-round RT-PCR with HTBI primers. One entry per CDR3 protein results from TCRdb running MiXCR on the multiplex PCR reads. Among roughly 410,000 distinct CDR3 sequences listed, approximately 15% were seen once. Researchers classed hyperthyroidism as stable given no ophthalmopathy within 18 months of follow-up. PBMCs had their origin in fresh peripheral blood (more than 9.5 ml). CDR1 and CDR2 from the germline V gene are MNHEY and SVGAGI. Trimming pared 0 bases from V and 5 bases from J, leaving 8 bases between. The CDR3 has 15 amino acids.

The sample comprised peripheral blood. This receptor was obtained from a young woman with stable Graves' hyperthyroidism. J is TRBJ1-6 and V is TRBV6-5; no definite D call. The CDR3 region is CASSYSGLNNSPLHF. The CDR3 coding sequence is TGTGCCAGCAGTTACTCGGGCTTAAATAATTCACCCCTCCACTTT.